This T cell receptor (beta chain) stems from a study of post-analysis software for immune sequencing data (dated by TCRdb to the mid-2010s). Broadly, across the study: Relapsing-remitting, secondary progressive and progressive-relapsing multiple sclerosis were recorded as disease courses, and subtype annotation was lacking for some patients. The patient repertoires were compared against around 11 previously published healthy control repertoires obtained from donors aged about 6 to 26 years. A subset of samples was prepared in parallel using single-end sample barcoding, then pooled and co-amplified after Illumina adapter ligation. The paper as a whole reports these results and caveats: When samples were clustered directly using the F measure, samples prepared in the same batch co-clustered strongly, which prompted a batch-effect correction. Significantly higher frequencies in patients than in controls were found for about five TRBV segments, including TRBV5-6, TRBV5-1 and TRBV20-1. Multiple sclerosis patients had significantly lower normalized Chao1 diversity than controls, a result that suggests substantial peripheral T-cell clonal expansion. The control group was slightly older than the multiple sclerosis patient group.

In the case of this clonotype: The clone's antigen remains unknown. No much larger clone is present one base from it, and per-base qualities are unavailable.

The library was generated by PCR. Instrument on record: Illumina HiSeq 2500. To reduce PCR and sequencing biases, unique molecular identifiers were built into the TCR beta cDNA libraries. Per 1 to 10 million input T cells, approximately 500,000 cDNA molecules were obtained, such that each molecule approximated one T cell. The patient libraries were prepared and sequenced with the same protocol used for the earlier healthy control dataset. Samples belonging to the same batch were prepared together, multiplexed and sequenced on a shared HiSeq lane. Processing in the source paper ran as follows. Raw barcoded reads were processed with MIGEC, and single-read molecular identifier groups were discarded before consensus assembly and CDR3 extraction. Clonotype tables were post-analysed with VDJtools, normalizing diversity by down-sampling all datasets to the smallest sample size. In repertoire overlap clustering, CDR3 amino acid sequences, but not nucleotide sequences, were matched to correct batch-related cross-sample contamination. In-frame beta chains were kept once TCRdb had trimmed the public reads at Q25 with fastp and called clones with MiXCR. Entries are consolidated by CDR3 protein sequence, retaining the most common genes and DNA. The V and J calls were determined by TCRdb, not by the authors. The sample yields 550,000 to 700,000 distinct CDR3 sequences; 44% were counted once. 1.7% of the sample lies in the top ten.

To demonstrate the VDJtools post-analysis software, TCR beta repertoires were profiled from the peripheral blood of about 13 young patients with multiple sclerosis. The multiple sclerosis patients were children and adolescents between roughly 6 and 17 years of age. Counted from cysteine to phenylalanine, this CDR3 has 15 amino acids. The read is trimmed to its CDR3 DNA, 45 bases read in frame from base 1. As encoded in the germline V gene, CDR1 is SGHRS while CDR2 is YFSETQ. The junction shows trimming of 0 bases on V and 6 bases on J, plus 13 bases between the germline ends. The source material was blood. The chain is made from TRBV5-1 and TRBJ2-1; the D gene is perhaps TRBD2, from 6 matching bases. The sequence was collected from a girl between 5 and 17 years old with multiple sclerosis. Here is the DNA: TGCGCCAGCAGCTTGGGAAGTAGCGGAGTCAATGAGCAGTTCTTC. It translates as CASSLGSSGVNEQFF.